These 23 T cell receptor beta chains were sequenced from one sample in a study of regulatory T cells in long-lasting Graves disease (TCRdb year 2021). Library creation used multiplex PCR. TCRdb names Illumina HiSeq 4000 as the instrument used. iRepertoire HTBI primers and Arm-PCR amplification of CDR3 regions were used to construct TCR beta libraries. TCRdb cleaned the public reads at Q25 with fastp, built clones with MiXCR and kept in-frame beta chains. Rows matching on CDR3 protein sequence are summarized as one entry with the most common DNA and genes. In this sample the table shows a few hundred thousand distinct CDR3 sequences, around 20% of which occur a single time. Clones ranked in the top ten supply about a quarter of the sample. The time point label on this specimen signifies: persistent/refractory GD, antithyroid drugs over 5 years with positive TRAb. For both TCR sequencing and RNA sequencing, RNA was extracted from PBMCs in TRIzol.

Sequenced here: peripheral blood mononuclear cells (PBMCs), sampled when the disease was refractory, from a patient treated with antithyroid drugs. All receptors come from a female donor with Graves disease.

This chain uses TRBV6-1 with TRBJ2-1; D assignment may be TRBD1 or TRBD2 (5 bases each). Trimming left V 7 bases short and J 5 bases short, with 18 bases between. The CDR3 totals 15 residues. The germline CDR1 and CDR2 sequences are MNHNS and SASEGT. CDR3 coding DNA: TGTGCCAGCACCCGAGGGGCGGCTCCGGACAATGAGCAGTTCTTC. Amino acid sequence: CASTRGAAPDNEQFF.

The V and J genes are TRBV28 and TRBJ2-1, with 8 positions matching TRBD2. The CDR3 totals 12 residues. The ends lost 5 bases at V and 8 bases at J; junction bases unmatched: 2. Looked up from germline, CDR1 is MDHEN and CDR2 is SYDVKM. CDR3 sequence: CASSTSGDEQFF. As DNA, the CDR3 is TGTGCCAGCAGTACTAGCGGCGATGAGCAGTTCTTC.

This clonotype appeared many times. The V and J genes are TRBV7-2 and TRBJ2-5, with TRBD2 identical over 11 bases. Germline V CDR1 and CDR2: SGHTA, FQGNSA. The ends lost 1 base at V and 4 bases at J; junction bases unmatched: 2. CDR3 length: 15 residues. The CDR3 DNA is TGTGCCAGCAGCTTAGAACTAGCGGGAGCAGAGACCCAGTACTTC. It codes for CASSLELAGAETQYF.

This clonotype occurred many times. The CDR3 here is CASSPTTSGRATETQYF. The CDR3 DNA reads TGTGCCAGCAGCCCAACTACTAGCGGGAGGGCCACGGAGACCCAGTACTTC. The chain links TRBV2 to TRBJ2-5; 13 bases fit TRBD2. Unmatched junction bases numbered 12, after V lost 6 bases and J lost 5 bases. The length of the CDR3 is 17 residues. The germline V gene has CDR1 SNHLY and CDR2 FYNNEI.

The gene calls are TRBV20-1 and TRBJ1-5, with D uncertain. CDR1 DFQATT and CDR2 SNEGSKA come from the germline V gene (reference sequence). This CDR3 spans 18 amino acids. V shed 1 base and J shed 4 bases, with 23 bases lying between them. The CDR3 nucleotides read TGCAGTGCTAGAGCCCTCATCGTCGGACGAGGTATGAATCAGCCCCAGCATTTT. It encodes CSARALIVGRGMNQPQHF.

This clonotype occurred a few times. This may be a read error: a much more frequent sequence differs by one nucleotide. Written as DNA, the CDR3 is TGTGCCAGCAGTTCCCCTGCTAGCGGGCTATCCTACGAGCAGTACTTC. It codes for CASSSPASGLSYEQYF. The chain uses TRBV6-2 or TRBV6-3 and TRBJ2-7; 8 bases are shared with TRBD2. The V gene end was trimmed by 4 bases and the J gene end by 1 base; junction bases not matched to a gene: 9. Germline CDR1 is MNHEY and CDR2 is SVGEGT. This CDR3 spans 16 amino acids.

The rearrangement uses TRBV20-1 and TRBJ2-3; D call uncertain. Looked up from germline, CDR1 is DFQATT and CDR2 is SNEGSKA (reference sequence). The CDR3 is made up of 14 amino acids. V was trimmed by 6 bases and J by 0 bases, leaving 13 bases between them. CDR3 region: CSAPVKTSTDTQYF. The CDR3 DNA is TGCAGTGCCCCAGTCAAAACTAGCACAGATACGCAGTATTTT.

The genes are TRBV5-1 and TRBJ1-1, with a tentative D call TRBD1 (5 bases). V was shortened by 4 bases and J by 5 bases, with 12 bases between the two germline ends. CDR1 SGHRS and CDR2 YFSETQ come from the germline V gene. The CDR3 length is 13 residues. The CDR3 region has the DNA TGCGCCAGCAGCATGGGGGAATTGACTGAAGCTTTCTTT. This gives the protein CASSMGELTEAFF.

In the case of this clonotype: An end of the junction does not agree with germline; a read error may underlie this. The CDR3 DNA follows: TGTGCCAGCAGTTACTCCGGACTAGCGGGTGGGGAGACCCAGTGCTTC. This gives the protein CASSYSGLAGGETQCF. The rearrangement links TRBV6-2 or TRBV6-3 to TRBJ2-5; 11 bases align to TRBD2. CDR3 length: 16 residues. Germline CDR1 MNHEY, CDR2 SVGEGT.

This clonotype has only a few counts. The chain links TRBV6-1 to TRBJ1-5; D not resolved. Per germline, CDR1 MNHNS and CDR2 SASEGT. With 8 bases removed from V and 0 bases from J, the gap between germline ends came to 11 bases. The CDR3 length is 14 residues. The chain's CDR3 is CASADGYSNQPQHF. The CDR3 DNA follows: TGTGCCAGCGCAGACGGGTATAGCAATCAGCCCCAGCATTTT.

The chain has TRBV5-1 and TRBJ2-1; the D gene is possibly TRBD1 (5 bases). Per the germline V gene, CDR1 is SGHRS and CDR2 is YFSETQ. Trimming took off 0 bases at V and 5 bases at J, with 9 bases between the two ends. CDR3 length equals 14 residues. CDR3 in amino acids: CASSLAGPHNEQFF. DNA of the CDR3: TGCGCCAGCAGCTTGGCAGGGCCCCACAATGAGCAGTTCTTC.

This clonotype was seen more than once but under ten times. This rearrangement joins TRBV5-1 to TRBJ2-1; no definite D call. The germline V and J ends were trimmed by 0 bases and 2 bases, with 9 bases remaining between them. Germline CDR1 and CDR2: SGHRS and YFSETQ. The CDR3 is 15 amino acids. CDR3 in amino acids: CASSLAQITYNEQFF. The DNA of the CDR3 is TGCGCCAGCAGCTTGGCGCAGATTACCTACAATGAGCAGTTCTTC. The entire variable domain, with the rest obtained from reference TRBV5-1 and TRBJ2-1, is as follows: KAGVTQTPRYLIKTRGQQVTLSCSPISGHRSVSWYQQTPGQGLQFLFEYFSETQRNKGNFPGRFSGRQFSNSRSEMNVSTLELGDSALYLCASSLAQITYNEQFFGPGTRLTVL.

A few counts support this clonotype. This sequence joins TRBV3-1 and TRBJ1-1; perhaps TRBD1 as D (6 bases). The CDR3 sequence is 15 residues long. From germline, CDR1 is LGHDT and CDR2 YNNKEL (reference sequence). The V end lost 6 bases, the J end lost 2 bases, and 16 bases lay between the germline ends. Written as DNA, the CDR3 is TGTGCCAGCAGTCGAACAGGACAGCAAAACACTGAAGCTTTCTTT. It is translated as CASSRTGQQNTEAFF.

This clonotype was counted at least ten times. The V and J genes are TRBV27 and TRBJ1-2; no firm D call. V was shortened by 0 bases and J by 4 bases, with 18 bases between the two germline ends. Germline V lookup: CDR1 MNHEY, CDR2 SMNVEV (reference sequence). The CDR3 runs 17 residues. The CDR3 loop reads CASSLSPGFGVVYGYTF. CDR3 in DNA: TGTGCCAGCAGTTTATCTCCGGGCTTTGGGGTGGTCTATGGCTACACCTTC.

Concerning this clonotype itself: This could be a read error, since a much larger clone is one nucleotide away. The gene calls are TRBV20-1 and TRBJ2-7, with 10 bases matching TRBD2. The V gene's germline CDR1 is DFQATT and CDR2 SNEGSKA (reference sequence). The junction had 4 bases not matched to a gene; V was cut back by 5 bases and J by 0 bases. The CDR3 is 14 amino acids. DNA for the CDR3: TGCAGTGCTCAAGGACTAGCGGCCTCCTACGAGCAGTACTTC. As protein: CSAQGLAASYEQYF.

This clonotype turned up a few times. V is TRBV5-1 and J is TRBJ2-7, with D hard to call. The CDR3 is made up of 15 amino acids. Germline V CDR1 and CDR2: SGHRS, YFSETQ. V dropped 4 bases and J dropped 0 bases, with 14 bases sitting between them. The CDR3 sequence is CASSPYSFLSYEQYF. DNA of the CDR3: TGCGCCAGCAGCCCCTACAGCTTCCTCTCCTACGAGCAGTACTTC.

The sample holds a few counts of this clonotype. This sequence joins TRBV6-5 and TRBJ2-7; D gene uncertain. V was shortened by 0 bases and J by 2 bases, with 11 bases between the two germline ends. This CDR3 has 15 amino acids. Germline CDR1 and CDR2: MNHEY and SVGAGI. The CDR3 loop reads CASSYSFTPTYEQYF. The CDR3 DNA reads TGTGCCAGCAGTTACTCTTTTACACCTACCTACGAGCAGTACTTC.

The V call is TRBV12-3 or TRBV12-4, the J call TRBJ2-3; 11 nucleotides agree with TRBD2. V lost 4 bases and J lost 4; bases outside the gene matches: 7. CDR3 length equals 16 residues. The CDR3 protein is CASSSLSGRAADTQYF. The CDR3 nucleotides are TGTGCCAGCAGTTCACTTAGCGGGAGGGCCGCAGATACGCAGTATTTT.

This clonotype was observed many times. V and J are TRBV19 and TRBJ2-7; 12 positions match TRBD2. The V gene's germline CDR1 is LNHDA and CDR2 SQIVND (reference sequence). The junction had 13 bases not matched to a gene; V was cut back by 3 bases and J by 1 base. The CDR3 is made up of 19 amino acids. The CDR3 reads CASSIKLPRLAGESYEQYF. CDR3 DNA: TGTGCCAGTAGTATCAAGCTCCCTCGACTAGCGGGAGAGTCCTACGAGCAGTACTTC.

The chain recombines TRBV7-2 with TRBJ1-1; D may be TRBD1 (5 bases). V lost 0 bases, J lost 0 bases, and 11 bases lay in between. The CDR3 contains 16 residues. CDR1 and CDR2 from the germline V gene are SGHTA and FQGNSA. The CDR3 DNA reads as TGTGCCAGCAGCTTAGCGGGACGTGGACTGAACACTGAAGCTTTCTTT. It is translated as CASSLAGRGLNTEAFF.

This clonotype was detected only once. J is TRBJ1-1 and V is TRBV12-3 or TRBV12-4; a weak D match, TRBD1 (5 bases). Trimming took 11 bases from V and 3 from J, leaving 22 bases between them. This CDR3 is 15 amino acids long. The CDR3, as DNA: TGTGCCGGCACCCTAACCGGGGACCCAGACACTGAAGCTTTCTTT. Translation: CAGTLTGDPDTEAFF.

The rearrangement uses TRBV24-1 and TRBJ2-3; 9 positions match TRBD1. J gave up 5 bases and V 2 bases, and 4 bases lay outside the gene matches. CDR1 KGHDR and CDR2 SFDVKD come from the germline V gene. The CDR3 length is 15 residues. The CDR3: CATSDWTGAQDTQYF. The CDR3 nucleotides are TGTGCCACCAGTGATTGGACAGGGGCCCAAGATACGCAGTATTTT.

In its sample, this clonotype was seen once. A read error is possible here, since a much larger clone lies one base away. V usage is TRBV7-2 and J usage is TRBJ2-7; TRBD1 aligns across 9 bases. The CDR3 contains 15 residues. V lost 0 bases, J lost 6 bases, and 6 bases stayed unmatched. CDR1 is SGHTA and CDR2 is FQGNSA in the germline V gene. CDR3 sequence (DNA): TGTGCCAGCAGCTTAGCGGGGACAGGGCTCTGCGAGCAGTACTTC. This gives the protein CASSLAGTGLCEQYF. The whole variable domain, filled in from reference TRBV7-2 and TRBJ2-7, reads GAGVSQSPSNKVTEKGKDVELRCDPISGHTALYWYRQSLGQGLEFLIYFQGNSAPDKSGLPSDRFSAERTGGSVSTLTIQRTQQEDSAVYLCASSLAGTGLCEQYFGPGTRLTVT.